This TCR beta chain was observed in a study of blood T cell repertoires in COVID-19. As for the study in general: Some COVID-19 samples were acute and others convalescent; all came from the United States, Italy and Spain. PBMCs, B-cell-depleted T cells, or T cells were the source of the cDNA or gDNA that made up the material.

Authors' processing steps: The authors estimated nucleated cell counts from reference gene primer amplification. Clones were sequenced by immunoSEQ multiplex PCR, and TCRdb holds only the in-frame ones, with some missing. V and J calls and clone size are copied from that table; D and trimming were computed from the DNA. The sample records approximately 60,000 clones, around 82% being singletons. V shed 1 base and J shed 4 bases, with 11 bases lying between them. The CDR3 is 15 amino acids. Germline V gene lookup returns CDR1 SGDLS and CDR2 YYNGEE. This chain connects TRBV9 to TRBJ2-2, with D maybe TRBD2 (6 bases). The specimen sequenced was peripheral blood. This TCR was sampled from an elderly woman with acute or convalescent COVID-19. CDR3 coding DNA: TGTGCCAGCAGCGTAAGTCAAGCGGGCACCGGGGAGCTGTTTTTT. Translation gives CASSVSQAGTGELFF.